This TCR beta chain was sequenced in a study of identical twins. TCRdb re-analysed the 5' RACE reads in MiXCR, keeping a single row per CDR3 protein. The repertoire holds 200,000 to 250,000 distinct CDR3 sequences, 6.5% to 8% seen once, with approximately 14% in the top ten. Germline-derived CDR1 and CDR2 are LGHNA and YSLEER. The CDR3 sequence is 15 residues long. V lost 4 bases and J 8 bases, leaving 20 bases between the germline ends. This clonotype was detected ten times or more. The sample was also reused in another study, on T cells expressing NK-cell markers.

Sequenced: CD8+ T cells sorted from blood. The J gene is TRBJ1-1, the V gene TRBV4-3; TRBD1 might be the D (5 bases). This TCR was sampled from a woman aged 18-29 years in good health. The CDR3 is CASSLLQRGIREAFF. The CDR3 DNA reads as TGCGCCAGCAGCCTCCTCCAACGGGGGATCCGCGAAGCTTTCTTT.